Listed below are T cell receptor beta chains from one sample, sequenced in a study of T cells expressing NK-cell markers. TCRdb processed the 5' RACE reads again and assigns one entry to each CDR3 protein, with no DNA. The sample has roughly 390,000 distinct CDR3 sequences. Sequencing used blood T cells: a sorted CD56 or NKG2C T cell subset, CD4+ or CD8+ T cells, or bulk PBMC T cells (not recorded which). These receptors originate from a man aged 18-70 years in good health. The CDR3 runs from the conserved cysteine through the conserved F or W. Each record gives: J gene, V gene, CDR3 protein.

TRBJ1-3 TRBV7-2 CASSLGQTGSGNTIYF
TRBJ2-5 TRBV9 CASSTGLAGETQYF
TRBJ2-3 TRBV29-1 CSVPLGGGTDTQYF
TRBJ2-2 TRBV6-5 CASSYTPSAGELFF
TRBJ2-7 TRBV10-3 CAISDTLPPGQKQPYEQYF
TRBJ2-7 TRBV11-2 CASRPLRRGGSYEQYF
TRBJ1-6 TRBV3-1 CASSLPGGMGSPLHF
TRBJ2-1 TRBV12-3/TRBV12-4 CASKFTSLTSLSSYNEQFF
TRBJ2-7 TRBV9 CASSVGGTGFYEQYF
TRBJ2-7 TRBV7-2 CASSGYRAGSYEQYF
TRBJ2-1 TRBV10-3 CAITGLAGGREFF
TRBJ2-7 TRBV6-1 CASSEGWTVSYEQYF
TRBJ1-2 TRBV7-2 CASESRTANYGYTF
TRBJ2-2 TRBV18 CASSPTVFSNTGELFF
TRBJ1-2 TRBV5-6 CASSPTGDKHGYTF
TRBJ1-5 TRBV6-6 CASSEGWYQPQHF
TRBJ1-6 TRBV20-1 CSARVEEGASSPLHF
TRBJ2-1 TRBV12-3/TRBV12-4 CASSLAPRGYEQFF
TRBJ2-2 TRBV27 CASSWGQGFTGELFF
TRBJ2-3 TRBV3-1 CASSQGEGTASTDTQYF
TRBJ1-2 TRBV29-1 CSVERAGGAGYTF
TRBJ1-5 TRBV6-1 CASSEGQGLDQPQHF
TRBJ1-2 TRBV7-9 CASSARRGANYGYTF
TRBJ2-6 TRBV24-1 CATSVQGNSGANVLTF
TRBJ2-2 TRBV6-5 CASVGQSNTGELFF
TRBJ2-5 TRBV5-4 CASSPGTVQKTQYF
TRBJ2-7 TRBV20-1 CSARDRVGSGGRREQYF
TRBJ2-2 TRBV5-6 CASKNRDKVPGANTGELFF
TRBJ2-3 TRBV11-1 CASSPYRGATDTQYF
TRBJ2-7 TRBV7-2 CASSGQVALEQYF
TRBJ2-1 TRBV20-1 CSVVGGPYEQFF
TRBJ2-5 TRBV6-5 CASSSRAGRETQYF
TRBJ2-3 TRBV7-3 CASSLRGGGSTDTQYF
TRBJ2-2 TRBV7-3 CASSLNPFTGELFF
TRBJ2-7 TRBV28 CASSYTGTQDNYEQYF
TRBJ2-5 TRBV5-1 CASSRGGNSLGETQYF
TRBJ2-7 TRBV27 CASSTIRGRENSYEQYF
TRBJ2-1 TRBV7-9 CASNGGQTLINNEQFF
TRBJ2-3 TRBV29-1 CSVEEPGKKYPGRDTQYF
TRBJ1-3 TRBV5-1 CASSAVGGSGNTIYF
TRBJ2-5 TRBV3-1 CASSQVDWAGGAETQYF
TRBJ2-7 TRBV2 CASSLSGGFAYEQYF
TRBJ1-2 TRBV6-5 CASSYGPTGGSGYTF
TRBJ1-6 TRBV2 CASSDNRGDNSPLHF
TRBJ1-6 TRBV5-6 CASSRWTVNNSPLHF
TRBJ2-5 TRBV12-3/TRBV12-4 CASSPGLPQYF
TRBJ2-1 TRBV12-3/TRBV12-4 CASTLRRGDSNEQFF
TRBJ2-3 TRBV12-5 CASGRGITDTQYF
TRBJ2-1 TRBV7-2 CASSPVLAAEQFF
TRBJ2-5 TRBV5-1 CASSTSGLAGGPRETQYF
TRBJ2-5 TRBV15 CATSRALAGGEETQYF
TRBJ2-4 TRBV28 CASSLAGALNIQYF
TRBJ1-2 TRBV16 CASSHRHPMGYTF
TRBJ2-1 TRBV11-2 CASSPVIAASSYNEQFF